The 20 T cell receptor beta chains given below trace back to one sample, sequenced in a study of blood T cell repertoires in COVID-19. Assay used: immunoSEQ multiplex PCR; TCRdb lists only in-frame clones, some missing. The sample has just under 350,000 clones; under 95% are singletons. Sequencing was done on a sample of peripheral blood. The receptors originated from a woman aged 18-29 years who had recovered from COVID-19.

CDR3 sequence: CASSAPTGWPSYEQYV. The CDR3 coding sequence is TGTGCCAGCAGTGCACCGACAGGGTGGCCCTCCTACGAGCAGTACGTC. V usage is TRBV2 and J usage is TRBJ2-7; 7 positions match TRBD1. CDR1 is SNHLY and CDR2 is FYNNEI in the germline V gene. This CDR3 contains 16 residues. V lost 4 bases, J lost 0 bases, and 9 bases stayed unmatched.

The J gene is TRBJ2-1, the V gene TRBV6-5; TRBD2 matches at 12 bases. V lost 5 bases to trimming and J lost 8 bases; unmatched junction nucleotides: 7. CDR3 length equals 15 residues. The germline V gene encodes CDR1 MNHEY and CDR2 SVGAGI. CDR3 bases: TGTGCCAGCAGTCCCCGGGCTAGCGGGGGGGATGAGCAGTTCTTC. This encodes CASSPRASGGDEQFF.

The CDR3 nucleotides read TGTGCCAGTAGTTCCGGAAGGGGCCTCAACTATGGCTACACCTTC. Protein sequence: CASSSGRGLNYGYTF. The rearrangement links TRBV19 to TRBJ1-2; D is perhaps TRBD1 (5 bases). The length of the CDR3 is 15 residues. Germline CDR1 is LNHDA and CDR2 is SQIVND (reference sequence). Trimming cost V 5 bases and J 2 bases, with 15 bases left between them.

This clone was found once. V and J are TRBV19 and TRBJ2-2, with 10 bases aligning to TRBD2. Germline CDR1 reads LNHDA; CDR2 reads SQIVND (reference sequence). V dropped 0 bases and J dropped 6; count of bases not matched to a gene: 7. CDR3 length: 17 residues. The CDR3 here is CASSIEGSGRAAGELFF. CDR3 sequence (DNA): TGTGCCAGTAGTATAGAAGGGAGCGGGAGGGCTGCCGGGGAGCTGTTTTTT.

V gene TRBV23-1 combines with J gene TRBJ1-5; 7 positions match TRBD1. TRBV23-1 is identified as an open reading frame with a role that is uncertain. The CDR3 consists of 17 residues. Germline trimming cut 6 bases from V and 0 bases from J; bases unmatched to any gene: 11. This CDR3 is CASRTGRGNYSNQPQHF. In nucleotides, the CDR3 is TGCGCCAGCAGGACAGGGCGAGGGAATTATAGCAATCAGCCCCAGCATTTT.

The chain employs TRBV6-6 and TRBJ1-1; D is ambiguous. CDR1 and CDR2 from the germline V gene are MNHNY and SVGAGI (reference sequence). CDR3 length: 19 amino acids. V was cut by 5 bases and J by 1 base, with 26 bases left in between. The CDR3 reads CASSPRHTGKQRKNTEAFF. The CDR3 DNA follows: TGTGCCAGCAGTCCGCGGCACACCGGGAAGCAGAGGAAGAACACTGAAGCTTTCTTT.

The V and J genes are TRBV5-1 and TRBJ2-5, with 11 bases lining up with TRBD2. The CDR3 is 16 amino acids. V dropped 2 bases and J dropped 4; count of bases not matched to a gene: 7. The germline V gene encodes CDR1 SGHRS and CDR2 YFSETQ. DNA of the CDR3: TGCGCCAGCAGCTTCGGTCTAGCGGGAGGCGGAGAGACCCAGTACTTC. Amino acids: CASSFGLAGGGETQYF.

This clone is a singleton in its sample. V and J are TRBV29-1 and TRBJ2-1; 8 bases fit TRBD2. This CDR3 has 13 amino acids. Germline lookup yields CDR1 SQVTM and CDR2 ANQGSEA. Unmatched junction bases numbered 8, after V lost 7 bases and J lost 6 bases. The CDR3 here is CSGEGTSSNEQFF. The CDR3 coding sequence is TGCAGCGGTGAGGGGACTAGTAGCAATGAGCAGTTCTTC.

This chain joins TRBV9 and TRBJ2-1, with D unclear. The CDR3 spans 12 residues. Germline values: CDR1 SGDLS, CDR2 YYNGEE. Between the trimmed V and J ends, which lost 0 bases and 9 bases, there was a span of 7 bases. CDR3 nucleotides: TGTGCCAGCAGCGTAGCTACGGGTGAGCAGTTCTTC. Translation gives CASSVATGEQFF.

This clone was counted many times. The chain couples TRBV24-1 to TRBJ2-2; 9 bases match TRBD1. The V gene's germline CDR1 is KGHDR and CDR2 SFDVKD. Trimming cost V 7 bases and J 4 bases; bases outside gene matches: 21. The CDR3 length is 20 residues. This CDR3 is CATSTEGRTGVWGSTGELFF. In DNA, the CDR3 is TGTGCCACCAGCACCGAGGGACGGACAGGGGTGTGGGGGAGCACCGGGGAGCTGTTTTTT.

The chain recombines TRBV7-2 with TRBJ1-4; D unclear. Germline CDR1 SGHTA, CDR2 FQGNSA. The V end was cut by 5 bases, the J end by 6 bases, with 13 bases between. The CDR3 length is 14 residues. CDR3 loop: CASSRGGRDEKLFF. The CDR3 DNA reads as TGTGCCAGCAGCCGGGGAGGGCGGGATGAAAAACTGTTTTTT.

This clone occurred once. The genes are TRBV7-9 and TRBJ2-5, with TRBD1 matching 7 bases. There are 17 residues in the CDR3. The V segment lost 1 base and the J segment 4 bases; nucleotides outside the gene matches: 12. Germline V gene data show CDR1 as SEHNR and CDR2 as FQNEAQ (reference sequence). The CDR3 region is CASSLVGTDNPGETQYF. The CDR3 DNA reads TGTGCCAGCAGCTTAGTCGGGACAGATAACCCTGGAGAGACCCAGTACTTC.

In this sample, this clone turned up once. CDR3 residues: CSVGGTGKAYGYTF. CDR3 nucleotides: TGCAGCGTTGGGGGGACAGGGAAGGCCTATGGCTACACCTTC. The chain recombines TRBV29-1 with TRBJ1-2, with TRBD1 identical over 9 bases. The CDR3 is 14 amino acids. Per the germline V gene, CDR1 is SQVTM and CDR2 is ANQGSEA. With 4 bases clipped from V and 4 bases from J, the junction kept 7 bases outside the gene matches.

The genes are TRBV9 and TRBJ1-2; perhaps TRBD1 as D (6 bases). V was cut by 0 bases and J by 8 bases, with 17 bases left in between. CDR3 size: 15 residues. CDR1 is SGDLS, CDR2 YYNGEE, per germline. The CDR3 coding sequence is TGTGCCAGCAGCGTAGAACAGGGCGCCTCGATGGGCTACACCTTC. Protein product: CASSVEQGASMGYTF.

This chain links TRBV6-5 with TRBJ2-7, with D possibly matching TRBD1 (5 bases). V lost 6 bases to trimming and J lost 2 bases, with 14 bases between them. This CDR3 is 14 amino acids long. The germline CDR1 and CDR2 sequences are MNHEY and SVGAGI. CDR3 loop: CASRGQPEAYEQYV. The CDR3 DNA is TGTGCCAGCAGAGGACAACCTGAGGCCTACGAGCAGTACGTC.

The chain uses TRBV6-5 and TRBJ1-5; D is undetermined. The CDR3 consists of 13 residues. The V gene's germline CDR1 is MNHEY and CDR2 SVGAGI. V gave up 6 bases and J gave up 8 bases, with 14 bases separating them. CDR3 amino acids: CASRPAAGKPQHF. The CDR3 DNA reads TGTGCCAGCAGACCGGCGGCCGGGAAGCCCCAGCATTTT.

J is TRBJ1-2 and V is TRBV7-9; D unclear. Deletions cut 5 bases from V and 4 bases from J, with 8 bases between. The germline CDR1 and CDR2 sequences are SEHNR and FQNEAQ (reference sequence). The length of the CDR3 is 12 residues. The CDR3 loop reads CASSQSGYGYTF. In nucleotides, the CDR3 is TGTGCCAGCAGCCAAAGCGGCTATGGCTACACCTTC.

The chain recombines TRBV2 with TRBJ1-2, with TRBD1 identical over 10 bases. Looked up from germline, CDR1 is SNHLY and CDR2 is FYNNEI. CDR3 length: 16 amino acids. J gave up 8 bases and V 6 bases, and 15 bases lay outside the gene matches. In DNA form, the CDR3 reads TGTGCCAGCAGCTCCAGAGGGGGACAGGGGCATTGGGGCTACACCTTC. This gives the protein CASSSRGGQGHWGYTF.

The rearrangement links TRBV28 to TRBJ1-2; the D is unclear. Germline CDR1 and CDR2: MDHEN and SYDVKM. There are 14 residues in the CDR3. The ends were cut back, 5 bases at V and 8 bases at J, with 18 bases in the middle. The CDR3 DNA sequence: TGTGCCAGCAGTCCCGCGGGCAGCCTCAGGGGCTACACCTTC. Encoded protein: CASSPAGSLRGYTF.

The rearrangement joins TRBV5-1 to TRBJ2-1; D may be TRBD2 (6 bases). Trimming shortened V by 4 bases and J by 5 bases, and 16 bases separated the two germline ends. Germline assignment: CDR1 SGHRS and CDR2 YFSETQ. CDR3 size: 15 residues. The CDR3 sequence: CASSTIAEENNEQFF. The DNA of the CDR3 is TGCGCCAGCAGCACTATAGCGGAAGAAAACAATGAGCAGTTCTTC.